Reported below is one T cell receptor (beta chain). Its cognate antigen is unknown. The data are from a study of OX40 agonist ivuxolimab in advanced cancers. Study details: Patients were treated with intravenous ivuxolimab, dosed at 0.01 to 10 mg/kg and infused every 2 weeks. Study-wide results and limits: Several nonresponders also turned out to have low normalized T-cell clonal expansion.

The repertoire was sequenced with immunoSEQ multiplex PCR; TCRdb's copy has only in-frame clones and lacks some. The table includes about 61,000 clones, roughly four fifths detected once. Germline CDR1 reads SGHDN; CDR2 reads FVKESK. Trimming removed 2 bases from V and 0 bases from J, with 15 bases in between. This CDR3 region has 17 residues. The V and J genes are TRBV14 and TRBJ2-3, with D tentatively TRBD1 (6 bases). The source is an adult with an advanced solid tumor such as melanoma, head and neck, liver or kidney cancer. The source material was CD4+ or CD8+ T cells sorted from blood, sampled in a trial of the OX40 agonist ivuxolimab. DNA for the CDR3: TGTGCCAGCAGCCAACGTATGACAGGAACAAGCACAGATACGCAGTATTTT. As protein: CASSQRMTGTSTDTQYF.